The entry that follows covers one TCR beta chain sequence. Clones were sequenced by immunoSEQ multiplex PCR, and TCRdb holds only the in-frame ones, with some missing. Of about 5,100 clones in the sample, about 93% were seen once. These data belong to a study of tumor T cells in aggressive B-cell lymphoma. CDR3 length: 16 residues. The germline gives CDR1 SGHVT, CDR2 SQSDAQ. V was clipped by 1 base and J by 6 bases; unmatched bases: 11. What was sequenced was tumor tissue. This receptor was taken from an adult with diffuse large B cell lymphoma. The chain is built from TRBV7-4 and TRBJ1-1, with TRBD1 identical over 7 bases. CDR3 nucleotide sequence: TGTGCCAGCAGCTTAGTACCTGCGCAGGGGGGTCCTGAAGCTTTCTTT. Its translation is CASSLVPAQGGPEAFF.